This T cell receptor beta chain was sequenced for a study of blood T cell repertoires in COVID-19. On the study more broadly: From the United States, Italy and Spain came samples of acute and convalescent COVID-19. The cDNA or gDNA used as material had been derived from T cells, B-cell-depleted T cells, or PBMCs.

Study processing details: The authors estimated nucleated cell counts from reference gene primer amplification. Data came from immunoSEQ multiplex PCR; TCRdb stores just in-frame clones and leaves some out. That table gives V, J and clone size, and the DNA gave D and trimming. The table lists about 340,000 clones, around 83% of them singletons. The V and J ends lost 1 base and 2 bases, in that order; junction bases with no gene match: 8. The CDR3 is 17 amino acids. Germline CDR1 and CDR2: SGHRS and YFSETQ. This chain connects TRBV5-1 to TRBJ2-7; the match to TRBD2 covers 11 bases. The receptor's source is a man aged 25-45 years with active or convalescent COVID-19. Sequenced input: peripheral blood. The CDR3 reads CASSLRASGGSPYEQYF. The CDR3, as DNA: TGCGCCAGCAGCTTGAGGGCTAGCGGGGGGTCTCCCTACGAGCAGTACTTC.